This entry lists 5 T cell receptor beta chains sequenced from one sample in a study of control samples from healthy donors and cancer patients. Clones were sequenced by immunoSEQ multiplex PCR, and TCRdb holds only the in-frame ones, with some missing. The repertoire consists of over 150,000 clones, with over 85% occurring once and the leading ten covering almost 1.5%. Specimen: blood. All receptors come from a man younger than 35 in good health.

This rearrangement joins TRBV12-3 or TRBV12-4 to TRBJ1-5; D gene unclear. Between the trimmed V and J ends, which lost 7 bases and 9 bases, there was a span of 16 bases. This CDR3 region has 13 residues. The CDR3 sequence: CASTMDGGRPQHF. The CDR3 bases are TGTGCCAGCACCATGGACGGTGGAAGGCCCCAGCATTTT.

V gene TRBV18 combines with J gene TRBJ1-2, with TRBD1 as a possible D gene (5 bases). Trimming removed 3 bases at V and 7 bases at J, with 12 bases between. CDR1 is KGHSH, CDR2 LQKENI, per germline. The CDR3 extends over 13 amino acids. The CDR3 reads CASSPLGDGGYTF. DNA of the CDR3: TGTGCCAGCTCACCTCTAGGGGACGGTGGCTACACCTTC.

The chain combines TRBV7-2 with TRBJ1-1; 10 nucleotides agree with TRBD1. CDR3 length equals 16 residues. Germline V gives CDR1 SGHTA, CDR2 FQGNSA. The trim removed 5 bases at V and 0 bases at J, leaving 6 bases unmatched. The CDR3 spells CASSRGQGLLNTEAFF. DNA of the CDR3: TGTGCCAGCAGCCGGGGACAGGGGCTACTGAACACTGAAGCTTTCTTT.

This chain connects TRBV2 to TRBJ1-2; 7 bases are shared with TRBD1. CDR1 is SNHLY, CDR2 FYNNEI, per germline. Germline trimming cut 10 bases from V and 8 bases from J; bases unmatched to any gene: 10. The CDR3 runs to 12 residues. This CDR3 is CAIDDRVWGYTF. The CDR3 DNA reads as TGTGCCATCGACGACAGGGTCTGGGGCTACACCTTC.

The V and J genes are TRBV18 and TRBJ2-7; D gene uncertain. The germline gives CDR1 KGHSH, CDR2 LQKENI. The V and J ends lost 2 bases and 12 bases respectively, with 17 bases between them. The CDR3 sequence is 13 residues long. CDR3 bases: TGTGCCAGCTCACCAACATCTTCGGCCTTCAGGTACTTC. Its translation: CASSPTSSAFRYF.